This T cell receptor beta chain was sequenced during a study of beta chain features in type 1 diabetes. Expressed TCRB transcripts got sequenced, as all isolated RNA was reverse transcribed. Sequencing used immunoSEQ multiplex PCR; TCRdb keeps in-frame clones, though not all of them. The table includes hundreds of thousands of clones, approximately 70% detected once. Unmatched junction bases numbered 5, after V lost 0 bases and J lost 3 bases. The CDR3 is made up of 15 amino acids. Germline V gene sequence: CDR1 SGHVS, CDR2 FNYEAQ. This TCR was sampled from a man aged 25 to 45 in good health. The chain has TRBV7-6 and TRBJ2-7, with TRBD1 matching 7 bases. Sequencing was done on a sample of naive CD4+ T cells from blood. The chain's CDR3 is CASSLAGDRSYEQYF. CDR3 sequence (DNA): TGTGCCAGCAGCTTAGCGGGGGACAGAAGCTACGAGCAGTACTTC.